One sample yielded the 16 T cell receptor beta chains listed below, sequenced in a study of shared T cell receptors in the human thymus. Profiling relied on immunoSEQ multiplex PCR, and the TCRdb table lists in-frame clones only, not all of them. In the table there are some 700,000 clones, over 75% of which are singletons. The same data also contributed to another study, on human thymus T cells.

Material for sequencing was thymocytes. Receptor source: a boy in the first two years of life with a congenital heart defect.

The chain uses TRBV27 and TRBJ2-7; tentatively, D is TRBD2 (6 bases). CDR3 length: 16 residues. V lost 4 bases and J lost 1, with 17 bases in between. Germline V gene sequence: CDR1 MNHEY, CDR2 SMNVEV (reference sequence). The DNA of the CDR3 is TGTGCCAGCAGTTGGGAATATTCTAGCGTTTCCTACGAGCAGTACTTC. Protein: CASSWEYSSVSYEQYF.

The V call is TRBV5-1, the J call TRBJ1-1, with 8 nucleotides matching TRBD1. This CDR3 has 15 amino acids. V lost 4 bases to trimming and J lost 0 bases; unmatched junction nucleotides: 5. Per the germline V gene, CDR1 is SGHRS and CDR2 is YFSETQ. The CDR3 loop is CASSPGGKMNTEAFF. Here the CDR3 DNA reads TGCGCCAGCAGCCCAGGGGGCAAAATGAACACTGAAGCTTTCTTT.

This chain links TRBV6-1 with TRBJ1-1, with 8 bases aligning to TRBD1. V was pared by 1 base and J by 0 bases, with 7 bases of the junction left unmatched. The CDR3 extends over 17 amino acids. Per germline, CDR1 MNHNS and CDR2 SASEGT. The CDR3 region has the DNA TGTGCCAGCAGTGAAGGGACAGGGTTCGATATGAACACTGAAGCTTTCTTT. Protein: CASSEGTGFDMNTEAFF.

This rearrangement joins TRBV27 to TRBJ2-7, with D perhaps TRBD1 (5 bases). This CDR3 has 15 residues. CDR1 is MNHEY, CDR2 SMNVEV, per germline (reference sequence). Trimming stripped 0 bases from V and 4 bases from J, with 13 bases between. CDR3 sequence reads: CASSLSTGPRYEQYF. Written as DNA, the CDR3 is TGTGCCAGCAGTTTATCCACAGGCCCTCGGTACGAGCAGTACTTC.

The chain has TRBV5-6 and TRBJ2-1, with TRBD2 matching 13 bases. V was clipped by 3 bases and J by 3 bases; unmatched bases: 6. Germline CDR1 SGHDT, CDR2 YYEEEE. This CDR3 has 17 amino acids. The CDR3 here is CASSWTSGSGNYNEQFF. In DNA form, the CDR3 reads TGTGCCAGCAGCTGGACTAGCGGGAGTGGGAACTACAATGAGCAGTTCTTC.

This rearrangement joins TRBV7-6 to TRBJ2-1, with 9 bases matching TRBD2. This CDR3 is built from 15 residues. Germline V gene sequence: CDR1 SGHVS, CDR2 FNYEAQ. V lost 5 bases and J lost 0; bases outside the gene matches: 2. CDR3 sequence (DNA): TGTGCCAGCAGCATTAGCGGGAGCTCCTACAATGAGCAGTTCTTC. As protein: CASSISGSSYNEQFF.

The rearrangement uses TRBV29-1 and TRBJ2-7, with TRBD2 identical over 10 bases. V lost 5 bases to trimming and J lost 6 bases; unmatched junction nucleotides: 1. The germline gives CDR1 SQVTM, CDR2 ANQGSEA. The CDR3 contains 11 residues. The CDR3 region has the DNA TGCAGCGTTACTAGCGGGACCGAGCAGTACTTC. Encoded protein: CSVTSGTEQYF.

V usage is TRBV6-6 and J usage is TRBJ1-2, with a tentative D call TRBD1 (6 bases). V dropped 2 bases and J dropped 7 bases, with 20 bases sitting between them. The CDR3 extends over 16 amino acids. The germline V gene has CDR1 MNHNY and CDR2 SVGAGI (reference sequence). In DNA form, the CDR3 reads TGTGCCAGCAGTTACATATCAGGGGCCCATGGTGGTGGCTACACCTTC. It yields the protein CASSYISGAHGGGYTF.

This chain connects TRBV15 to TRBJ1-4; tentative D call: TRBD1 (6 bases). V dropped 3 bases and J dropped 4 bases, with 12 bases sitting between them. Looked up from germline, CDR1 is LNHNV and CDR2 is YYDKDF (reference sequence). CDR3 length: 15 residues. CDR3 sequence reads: CATSSHRAFNEKLFF. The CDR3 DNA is TGTGCCACCAGCAGCCACAGGGCCTTTAATGAAAAACTGTTTTTT.

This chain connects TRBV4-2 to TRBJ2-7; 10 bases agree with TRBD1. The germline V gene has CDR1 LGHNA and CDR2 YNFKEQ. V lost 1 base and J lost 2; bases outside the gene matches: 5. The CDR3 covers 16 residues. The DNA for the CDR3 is TGTGCCAGCAGCCAAGGGGGACAGGGGAAAACCTACGAGCAGTACTTC. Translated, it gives CASSQGGQGKTYEQYF.

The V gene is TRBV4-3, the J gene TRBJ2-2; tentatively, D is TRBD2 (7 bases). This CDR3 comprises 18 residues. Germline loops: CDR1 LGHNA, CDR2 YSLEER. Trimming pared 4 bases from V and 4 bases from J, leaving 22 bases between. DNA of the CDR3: TGCGCCAGCAGCCCCCTCCCGCCCCCAAGGGGGGGCACCGGGGAGCTGTTTTTT. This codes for CASSPLPPPRGGTGELFF.

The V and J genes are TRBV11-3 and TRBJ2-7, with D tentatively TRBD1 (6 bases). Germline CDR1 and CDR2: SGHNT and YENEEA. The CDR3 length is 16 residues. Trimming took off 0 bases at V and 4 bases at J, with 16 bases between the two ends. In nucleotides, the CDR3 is TGTGCCAGCAGCTTAGATCGGGCCGGGACACCTTACGAGCAGTACTTC. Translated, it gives CASSLDRAGTPYEQYF.

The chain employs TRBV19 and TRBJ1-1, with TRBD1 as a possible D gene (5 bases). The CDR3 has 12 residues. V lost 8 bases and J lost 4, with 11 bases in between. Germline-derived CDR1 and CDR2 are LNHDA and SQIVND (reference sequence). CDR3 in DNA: TGTGCCAGTCGTCCCAGGGCCACTGAAGCTTTCTTT. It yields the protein CASRPRATEAFF. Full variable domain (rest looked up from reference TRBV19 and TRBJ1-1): DGGITQSPKYLFRKEGQNVTLSCEQNLNHDAMYWYRQDPGQGLRLIYYSQIVNDFQKGDIAEGYSVSREKKESFPLTVTSAQKNPTAFYLCASRPRATEAFFGQGTRLTVV.

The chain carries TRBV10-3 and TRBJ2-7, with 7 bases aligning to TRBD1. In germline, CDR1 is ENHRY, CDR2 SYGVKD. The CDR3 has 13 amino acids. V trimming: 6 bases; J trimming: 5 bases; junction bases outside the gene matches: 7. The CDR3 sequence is CAIRPQGRHEQYF. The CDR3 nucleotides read TGTGCCATCAGGCCACAGGGGCGCCACGAGCAGTACTTC.

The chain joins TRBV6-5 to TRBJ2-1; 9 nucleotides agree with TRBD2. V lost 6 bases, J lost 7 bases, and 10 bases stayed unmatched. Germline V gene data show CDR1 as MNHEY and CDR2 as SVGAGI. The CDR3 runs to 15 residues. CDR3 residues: CASSYNGGRANEQFF. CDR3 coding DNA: TGTGCCAGCAGCTACAACGGCGGGAGGGCGAATGAGCAGTTCTTC.

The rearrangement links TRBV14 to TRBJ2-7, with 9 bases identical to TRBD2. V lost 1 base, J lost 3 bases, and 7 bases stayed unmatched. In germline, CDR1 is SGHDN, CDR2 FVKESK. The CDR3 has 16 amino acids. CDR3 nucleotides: TGTGCCAGCAGCCAAGCTGCGCGGGAGGGCCTCTACGAGCAGTACTTC. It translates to CASSQAAREGLYEQYF. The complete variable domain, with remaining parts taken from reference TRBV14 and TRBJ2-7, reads EAGVTQFPSHSVIEKGQTVTLRCDPISGHDNLYWYRRVMGKEIKFLLHFVKESKQDESGMPNNRFLAERTGGTYSTLKVQPAELEDSGVYFCASSQAAREGLYEQYFGPGTRLTVT.